This entry lists 11 T cell receptor beta chains sequenced from one sample in a study of blood T cell repertoires in COVID-19. Only in-frame clones appear in the TCRdb table, and some are missing; sequencing was by immunoSEQ multiplex PCR. The sample has under 200,000 clones, approximately 80% seen once. Sequencing was done on a sample of peripheral blood. The receptors shown here come from a human donor in a cohort sampled during active COVID-19.

The rearrangement joins TRBV5-1 to TRBJ2-1, with TRBD2 matching over 9 bases. With 5 bases clipped from V and 0 bases from J, the junction kept 3 bases outside the gene matches. From germline, CDR1 is SGHRS and CDR2 YFSETQ. The CDR3 runs to 15 residues. The CDR3 loop is CASRVAGDSYNEQFF. The CDR3 nucleotides read TGCGCCAGCAGAGTAGCGGGGGACTCCTACAATGAGCAGTTCTTC.

The rearrangement joins TRBV6-2 or TRBV6-3 to TRBJ2-3; D is ambiguous. V was cut by 6 bases and J by 1 base, with 17 bases left in between. CDR3 size: 16 residues. CDR1 and CDR2 (germline): MNHEY, SVGEGT. Here the CDR3 DNA reads TGTGCCAGCAGCCCCATTCTCGGGTCGGGCACAGATACGCAGTATTTT. Its protein product is CASSPILGSGTDTQYF.

This clone was seen only once. The genes are TRBV5-1 and TRBJ2-7; D gene uncertain. V was trimmed by 2 bases and J by 6 bases, leaving 3 bases between them. CDR1 is SGHRS and CDR2 is YFSETQ in the germline V gene. The CDR3 length is 10 residues. CDR3 nucleotides: TGCGCCAGCAGCTTCTTCGAGCAGTACTTC. As protein: CASSFFEQYF.

Only a few counts were recorded for this clone. J is TRBJ2-3 and V is TRBV5-1, with 9 bases matching TRBD1. J gave up 3 bases and V 4 bases, and 12 bases lay outside the gene matches. Germline V lookup: CDR1 SGHRS, CDR2 YFSETQ. The CDR3 totals 17 residues. The CDR3 DNA reads as TGCGCCAGCAGCGCCGGCTCGACAGGGGGTGGTACAGATACGCAGTATTTT. This sequence encodes CASSAGSTGGGTDTQYF.

This clone was found a few times. The genes are TRBV10-1 and TRBJ2-3, with 8 bases identical to TRBD1. CDR3 size: 14 residues. CDR1 is WNHNN, CDR2 SYGVQD, per germline (reference sequence). Trimming cost V 3 bases and J 4 bases; bases outside gene matches: 3. CDR3 loop: CASSDGQGSDTQYF. The CDR3 coding sequence is TGCGCCAGCAGTGATGGACAGGGTTCAGATACGCAGTATTTT.

The rearrangement uses TRBV27 and TRBJ2-7; 7 bases line up with TRBD2. The CDR3 has 13 amino acids. The germline V gene has CDR1 MNHEY and CDR2 SMNVEV (reference sequence). The junction had 5 bases not matched to a gene; V was cut back by 4 bases and J by 5 bases. The CDR3 region has the DNA TGTGCCAGCAGTTCCCGTCGGGGGGACGAGCAGTACTTC. Translation: CASSSRRGDEQYF.

V and J are TRBV10-3 and TRBJ1-5; D not certain. With 5 bases removed from V and 4 bases from J, the gap between germline ends came to 9 bases. The CDR3 sequence is 13 residues long. Germline assignment: CDR1 ENHRY and CDR2 SYGVKD. The CDR3 region is CAISTGQNQPQHF. CDR3 nucleotide sequence: TGTGCCATCAGTACGGGTCAAAATCAGCCCCAGCATTTT.

The chain links TRBV29-1 to TRBJ1-2, with TRBD1 as a possible D gene (6 bases). Germline values: CDR1 SQVTM, CDR2 ANQGSEA. The length of the CDR3 is 9 residues. CDR3 coding DNA: TGCACCGATGGGGGGGGCCACACCTTC. Translation gives CTDGGGHTF.

This rearrangement joins TRBV28 to TRBJ2-7; D not certain. The CDR3 contains 15 residues. The germline V and J ends were trimmed by 2 bases and 0 bases, with 11 bases remaining between them. From germline, CDR1 is MDHEN and CDR2 SYDVKM. Written as DNA, the CDR3 is TGTGCCAGCAGTTTAGGCGGAACCACCTCCTACGAGCAGTACTTC. Its protein product is CASSLGGTTSYEQYF.

This clone was detected a few times. The chain recombines TRBV4-1 with TRBJ1-2, with D perhaps matching TRBD1 (6 bases). Trimming stripped 1 base from V and 5 bases from J, with 17 bases between. Germline CDR1 is MGHRA and CDR2 is YSYEKL. CDR3 size: 16 residues. The CDR3 spells CASSQAAPAGEYGYTF. CDR3 sequence (DNA): TGCGCCAGCAGCCAAGCCGCCCCGGCAGGGGAGTATGGCTACACCTTC.

This chain connects TRBV3-1 (or the pseudogene TRBV3-2) to TRBJ1-3, with 9 bases lining up with TRBD1. V lost 2 bases, J lost 4 bases, and 9 bases stayed unmatched. The germline gives CDR1 LGHDT, CDR2 YNNKEL (reference sequence). The CDR3 runs 17 residues. CDR3 amino acids: CASSQTGTGTGGNTIYF. The CDR3 DNA reads TGTGCCAGCAGCCAAACCGGGACAGGGACGGGAGGAAACACCATATATTTT.